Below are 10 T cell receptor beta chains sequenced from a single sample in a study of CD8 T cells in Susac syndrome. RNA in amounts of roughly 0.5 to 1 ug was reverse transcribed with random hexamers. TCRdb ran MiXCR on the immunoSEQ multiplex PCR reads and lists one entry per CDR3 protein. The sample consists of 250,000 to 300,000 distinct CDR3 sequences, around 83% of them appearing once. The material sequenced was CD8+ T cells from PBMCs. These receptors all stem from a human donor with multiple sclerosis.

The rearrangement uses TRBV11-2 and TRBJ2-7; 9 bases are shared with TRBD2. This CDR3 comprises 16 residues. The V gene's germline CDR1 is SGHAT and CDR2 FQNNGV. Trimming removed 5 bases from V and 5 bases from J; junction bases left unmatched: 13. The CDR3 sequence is CASSLRGGGGGHEQYF. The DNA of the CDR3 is TGTGCCAGCAGCCTAAGGGGCGGCGGGGGGGGACACGAGCAGTACTTC. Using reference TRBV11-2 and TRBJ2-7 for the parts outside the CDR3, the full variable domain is EAGVAQSPRYKIIEKRQSVAFWCNPISGHATLYWYQQILGQGPKLLIQFQNNGVVDDSQLPKDRFSAERLKGVDSTLKIQPAKLEDSAVYLCASSLRGGGGGHEQYFGPGTRLTVT.

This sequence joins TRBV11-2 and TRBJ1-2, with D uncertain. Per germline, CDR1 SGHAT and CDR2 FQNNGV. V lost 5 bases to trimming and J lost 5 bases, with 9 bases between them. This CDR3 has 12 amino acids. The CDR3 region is CASSRTSYGYTF. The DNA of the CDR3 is TGTGCCAGCAGCAGGACGTCATATGGCTACACCTTC.

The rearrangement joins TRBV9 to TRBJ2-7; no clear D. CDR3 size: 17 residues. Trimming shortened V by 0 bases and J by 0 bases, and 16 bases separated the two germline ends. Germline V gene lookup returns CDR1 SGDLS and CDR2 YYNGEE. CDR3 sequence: CASSVGSGPVSSYEQYF. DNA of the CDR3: TGTGCCAGCAGCGTAGGTTCCGGCCCCGTAAGCTCCTACGAGCAGTACTTC.

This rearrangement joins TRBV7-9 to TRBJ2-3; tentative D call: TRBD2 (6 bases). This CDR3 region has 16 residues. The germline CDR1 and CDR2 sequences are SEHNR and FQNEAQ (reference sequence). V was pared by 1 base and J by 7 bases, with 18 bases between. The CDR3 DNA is TGTGCCAGCAGCTTAGGGCGGGACCGGGAGCGATATACGCAGTATTTT. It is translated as CASSLGRDRERYTQYF.

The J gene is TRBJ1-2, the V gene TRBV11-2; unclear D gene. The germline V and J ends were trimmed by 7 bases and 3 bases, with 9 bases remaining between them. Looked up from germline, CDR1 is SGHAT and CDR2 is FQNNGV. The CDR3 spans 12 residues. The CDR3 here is CASTRGDYGYTF. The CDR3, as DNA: TGTGCCAGCACCCGAGGTGACTATGGCTACACCTTC.

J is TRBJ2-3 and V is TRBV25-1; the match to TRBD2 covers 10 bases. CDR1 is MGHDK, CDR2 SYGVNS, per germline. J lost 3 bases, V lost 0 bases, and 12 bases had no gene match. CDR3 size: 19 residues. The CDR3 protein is CASSEYLASGRMGTDTQYF. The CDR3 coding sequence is TGTGCCAGCAGTGAATATCTCGCTAGCGGGAGAATGGGGACAGATACGCAGTATTTT.

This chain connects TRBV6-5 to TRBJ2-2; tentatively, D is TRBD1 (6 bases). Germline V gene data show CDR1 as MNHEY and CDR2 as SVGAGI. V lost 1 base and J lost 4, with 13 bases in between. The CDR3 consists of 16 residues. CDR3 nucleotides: TGTGCCAGCAGTTACTTTCCCGGGACAATCACCGGGGAGCTGTTTTTT. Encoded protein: CASSYFPGTITGELFF.

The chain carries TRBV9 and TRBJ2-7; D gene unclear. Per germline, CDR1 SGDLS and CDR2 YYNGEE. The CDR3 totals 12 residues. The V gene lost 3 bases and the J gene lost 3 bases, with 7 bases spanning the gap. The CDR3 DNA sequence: TGTGCCAGCAGCGACCGGAGCTACGAGCAGTACTTC. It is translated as CASSDRSYEQYF.

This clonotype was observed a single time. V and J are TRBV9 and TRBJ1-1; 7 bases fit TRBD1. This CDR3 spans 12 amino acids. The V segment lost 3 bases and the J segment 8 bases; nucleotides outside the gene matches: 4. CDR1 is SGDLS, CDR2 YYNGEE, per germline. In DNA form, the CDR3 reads TGTGCCAGCAGCGCGCCGACAGGGGAAGCTTTCTTT. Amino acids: CASSAPTGEAFF.

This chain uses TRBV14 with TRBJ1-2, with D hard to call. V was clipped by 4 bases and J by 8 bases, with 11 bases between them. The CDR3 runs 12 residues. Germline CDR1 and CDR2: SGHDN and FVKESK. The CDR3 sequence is CASSLGSLGYTF. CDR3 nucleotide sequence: TGTGCCAGCAGCCTAGGGAGCCTAGGCTACACCTTC.